The source of this T cell receptor (beta chain) is a study of cytomegalovirus exposure and HLA in healthy donors. The germline V gene encodes CDR1 MGHRA and CDR2 YSYEKL. The CDR3 extends over 14 residues, inclusive of both ends. Details on this clone: This likely comes from a read error, as the CDR3 has no conserved phenylalanine or tryptophan at its end. The DNA is omitted, as the CDR3 cannot be located on it reliably, and the CDR3 follows TCRdb's listing.

The PCR used 60 Vbeta and 13 Jbeta primers. Sequenced by immunoSEQ multiplex PCR; TCRdb stores in-frame clones only, minus some. The sample table sets out around 77,000 clones. This chain links TRBV4-1 with TRBJ1-3. This TCR was sampled from a man in his forties or fifties in good health and CMV-seropositive. Sequenced input: PBMCs. This chain's CDR3 is CASSPSAGPFWKGI.